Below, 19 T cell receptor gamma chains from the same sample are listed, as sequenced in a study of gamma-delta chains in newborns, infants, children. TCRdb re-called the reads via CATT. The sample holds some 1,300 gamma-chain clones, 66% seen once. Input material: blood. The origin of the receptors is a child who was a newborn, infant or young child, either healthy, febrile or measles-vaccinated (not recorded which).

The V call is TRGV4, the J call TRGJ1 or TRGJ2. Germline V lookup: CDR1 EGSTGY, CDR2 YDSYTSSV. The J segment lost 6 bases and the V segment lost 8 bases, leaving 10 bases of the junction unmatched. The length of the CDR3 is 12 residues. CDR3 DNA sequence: TGTGCCACCTTTGATGTGAGTTATAAGAAACTCTTT. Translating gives CATFDVSYKKLF.

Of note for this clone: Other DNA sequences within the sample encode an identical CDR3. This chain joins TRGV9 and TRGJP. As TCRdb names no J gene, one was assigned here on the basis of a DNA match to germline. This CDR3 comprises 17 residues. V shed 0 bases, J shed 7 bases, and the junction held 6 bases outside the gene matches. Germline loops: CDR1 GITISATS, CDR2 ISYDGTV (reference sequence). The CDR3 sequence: CALWEVLKELGKKIKVF. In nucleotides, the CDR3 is TGTGCCTTGTGGGAGGTGCTGAAGGAGTTGGGCAAAAAAATCAAGGTATTT.

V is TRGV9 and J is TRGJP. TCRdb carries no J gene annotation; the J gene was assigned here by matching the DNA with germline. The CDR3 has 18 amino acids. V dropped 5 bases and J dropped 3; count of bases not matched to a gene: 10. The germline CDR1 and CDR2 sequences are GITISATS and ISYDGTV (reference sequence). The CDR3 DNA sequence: TGTGCCTTGTGGGCGGCCAACCAGCAAGAGTTGGGCAAAAAAATCAAGGTATTT. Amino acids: CALWAANQQELGKKIKVF.

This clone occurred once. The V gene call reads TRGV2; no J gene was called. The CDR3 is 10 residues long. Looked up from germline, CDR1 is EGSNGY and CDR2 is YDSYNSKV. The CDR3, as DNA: TGTGCCACCTGGGACGGGCCGTCGCTCTTT. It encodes CATWDGPSLF.

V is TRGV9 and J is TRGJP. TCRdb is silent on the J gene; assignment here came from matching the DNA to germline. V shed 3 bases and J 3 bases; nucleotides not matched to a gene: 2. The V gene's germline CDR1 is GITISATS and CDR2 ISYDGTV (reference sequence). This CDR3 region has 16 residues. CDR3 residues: CALWEPQELGKKIKVF. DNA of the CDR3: TGTGCCTTGTGGGAGCCGCAAGAGTTGGGCAAAAAAATCAAGGTATTT.

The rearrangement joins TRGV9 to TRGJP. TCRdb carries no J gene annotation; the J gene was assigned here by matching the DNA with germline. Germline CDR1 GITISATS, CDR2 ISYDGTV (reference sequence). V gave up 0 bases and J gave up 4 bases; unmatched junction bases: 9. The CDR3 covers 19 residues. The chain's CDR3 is CALWEVDTAQELGKKIKVF. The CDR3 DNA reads TGTGCCTTGTGGGAGGTGGACACTGCACAAGAGTTGGGCAAAAAAATCAAGGTATTT.

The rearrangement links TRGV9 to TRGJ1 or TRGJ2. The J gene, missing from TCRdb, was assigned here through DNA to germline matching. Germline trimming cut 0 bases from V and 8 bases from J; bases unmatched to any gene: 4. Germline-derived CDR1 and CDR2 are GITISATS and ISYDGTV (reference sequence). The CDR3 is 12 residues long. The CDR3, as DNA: TGTGCCTTGTGGGAGGTGCTGGATAAGAAACTCTTT. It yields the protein CALWEVLDKKLF.

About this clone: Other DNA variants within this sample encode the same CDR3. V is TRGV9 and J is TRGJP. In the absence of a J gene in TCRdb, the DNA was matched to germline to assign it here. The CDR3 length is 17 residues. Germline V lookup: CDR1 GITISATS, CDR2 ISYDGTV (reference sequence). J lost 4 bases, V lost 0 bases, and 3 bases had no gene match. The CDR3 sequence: CALWEVPQELGKKIKVF. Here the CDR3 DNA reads TGTGCCTTGTGGGAGGTGCCCCAAGAGTTGGGCAAAAAAATCAAGGTATTT.

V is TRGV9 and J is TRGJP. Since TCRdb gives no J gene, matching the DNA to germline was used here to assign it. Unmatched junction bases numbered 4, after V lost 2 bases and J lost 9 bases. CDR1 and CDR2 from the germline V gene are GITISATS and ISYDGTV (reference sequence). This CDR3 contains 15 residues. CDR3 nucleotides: TGTGCCTTGTGGGAGGAGGTGTTGGGCAAAAAAATCAAGGTATTT. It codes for CALWEEVLGKKIKVF.

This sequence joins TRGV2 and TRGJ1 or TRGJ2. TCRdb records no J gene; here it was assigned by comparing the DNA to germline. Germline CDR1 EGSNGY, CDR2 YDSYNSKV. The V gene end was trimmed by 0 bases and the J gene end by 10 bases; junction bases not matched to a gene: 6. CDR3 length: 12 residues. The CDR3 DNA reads TGTGCCACCTGGGACGGGCTCGGGAAGAAACTCTTT. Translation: CATWDGLGKKLF.

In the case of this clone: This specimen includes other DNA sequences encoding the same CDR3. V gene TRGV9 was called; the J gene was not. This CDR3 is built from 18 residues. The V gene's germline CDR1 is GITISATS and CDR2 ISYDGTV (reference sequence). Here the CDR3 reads CALWEARTQELGKKIKVF. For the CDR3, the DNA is TGTGCCTTGTGGGAGGCACGGACGCAAGAGTTGGGCAAAAAAATAAAGGTATTT.

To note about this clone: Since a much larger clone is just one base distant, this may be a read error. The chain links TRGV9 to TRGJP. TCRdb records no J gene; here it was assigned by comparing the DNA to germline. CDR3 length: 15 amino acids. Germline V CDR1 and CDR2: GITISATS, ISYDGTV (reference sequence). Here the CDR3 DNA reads TGTGCCTTGTGGGATCAAGAGTTGGGCAAAAAAAGCAAGGTATTT. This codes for CALWDQELGKKSKVF.

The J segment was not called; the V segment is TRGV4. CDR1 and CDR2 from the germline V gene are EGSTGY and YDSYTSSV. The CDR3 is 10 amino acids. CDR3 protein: CATWDNSGLF. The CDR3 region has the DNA TGTGCCACCTGGGATAATTCGGGACTCTTT.

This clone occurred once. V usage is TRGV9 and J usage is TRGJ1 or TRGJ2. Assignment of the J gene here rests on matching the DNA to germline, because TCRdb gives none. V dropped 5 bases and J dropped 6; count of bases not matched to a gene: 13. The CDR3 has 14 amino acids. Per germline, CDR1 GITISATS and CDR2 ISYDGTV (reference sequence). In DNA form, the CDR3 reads TGTGCCTTGTGGGCCCCCCCTTTTGGTTATAAGAAACTCTTT. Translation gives CALWAPPFGYKKLF.

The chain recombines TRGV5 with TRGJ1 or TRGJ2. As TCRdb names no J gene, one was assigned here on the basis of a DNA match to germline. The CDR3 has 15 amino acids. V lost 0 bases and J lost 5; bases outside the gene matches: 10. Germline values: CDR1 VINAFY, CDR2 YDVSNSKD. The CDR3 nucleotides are TGTGCCACCTGGGACAGGCGGGGATGGAATTATAAGAAACTCTTT. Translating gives CATWDRRGWNYKKLF.

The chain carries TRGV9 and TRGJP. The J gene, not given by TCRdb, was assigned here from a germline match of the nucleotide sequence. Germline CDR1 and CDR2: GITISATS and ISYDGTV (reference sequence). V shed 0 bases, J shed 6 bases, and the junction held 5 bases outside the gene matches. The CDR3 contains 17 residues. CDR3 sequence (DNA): TGTGCCTTGTGGGAGGTGCATGCAGAGTTGGGCAAAAAAATCAAGGTATTT. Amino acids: CALWEVHAELGKKIKVF.

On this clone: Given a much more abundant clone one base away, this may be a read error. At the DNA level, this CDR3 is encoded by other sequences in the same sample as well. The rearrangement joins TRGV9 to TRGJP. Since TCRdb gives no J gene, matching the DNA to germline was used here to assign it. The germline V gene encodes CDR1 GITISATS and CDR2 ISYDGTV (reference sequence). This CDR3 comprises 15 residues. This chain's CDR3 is CALWEKDLGKKIKVF. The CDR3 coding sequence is TGTGCCTTGTGGGAGAAAGACTTGGGCAAAAAAATCAAGGTATTT.

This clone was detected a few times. CDR3 in amino acids: CALWEVAVLGKKIKVF. The DNA of the CDR3 is TGTGCCTTGTGGGAGGTCGCCGTGTTGGGCAAAAAAATCAAGGTATTT. V gene TRGV9 combines with J gene TRGJP. TCRdb lists no J gene, so it was determined here by aligning the DNA to germline. The CDR3 is 16 amino acids. From germline, CDR1 is GITISATS and CDR2 ISYDGTV (reference sequence). The trim removed 1 base at V and 9 bases at J, leaving 6 bases unmatched.

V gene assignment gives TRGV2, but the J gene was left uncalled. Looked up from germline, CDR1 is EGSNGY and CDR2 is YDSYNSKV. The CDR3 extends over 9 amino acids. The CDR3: CATWVWGLF. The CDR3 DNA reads TGTGCCACCTGGGTCTGGGGGCTCTTT.